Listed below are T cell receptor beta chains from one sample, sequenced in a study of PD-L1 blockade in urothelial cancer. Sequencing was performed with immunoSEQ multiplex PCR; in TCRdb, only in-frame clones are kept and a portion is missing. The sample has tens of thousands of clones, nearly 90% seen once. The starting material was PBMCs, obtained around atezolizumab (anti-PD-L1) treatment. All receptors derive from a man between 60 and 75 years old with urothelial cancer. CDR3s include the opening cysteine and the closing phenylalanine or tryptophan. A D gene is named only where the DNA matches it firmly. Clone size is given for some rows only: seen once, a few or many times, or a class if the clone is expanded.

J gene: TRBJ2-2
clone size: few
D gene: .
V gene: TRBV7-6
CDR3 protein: CASSLGVGATTGTGELFF
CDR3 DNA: TGTGCCAGCAGCTTAGGCGTAGGGGCGACGACGGGCACCGGGGAGCTGTTTTTT

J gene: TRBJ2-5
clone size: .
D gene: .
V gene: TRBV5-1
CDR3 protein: CASSLGLEDETQYF
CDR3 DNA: TGCGCCAGCAGCTTGGGATTGGAGGATGAGACCCAGTACTTC

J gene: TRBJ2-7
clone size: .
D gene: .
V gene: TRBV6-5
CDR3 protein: CASSYGEVAAEQYF
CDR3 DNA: TGTGCCAGCAGTTACGGAGAAGTCGCCGCCGAGCAGTACTTC

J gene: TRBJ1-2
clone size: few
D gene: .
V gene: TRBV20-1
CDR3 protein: CSASEVYGYTF
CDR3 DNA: TGCAGTGCCAGTGAGGTCTATGGCTACACCTTC

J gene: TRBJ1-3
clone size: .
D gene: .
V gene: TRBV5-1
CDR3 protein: CASSQDSNSGNTIYF
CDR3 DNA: TGCGCCAGCAGCCAGGACAGCAACTCTGGAAACACCATATATTTT

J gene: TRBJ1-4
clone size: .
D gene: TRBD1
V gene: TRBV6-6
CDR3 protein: CASSYVQGATNEKLFF
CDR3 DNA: TGTGCCAGCAGTTACGTCCAGGGGGCAACTAATGAAAAACTGTTTTTT

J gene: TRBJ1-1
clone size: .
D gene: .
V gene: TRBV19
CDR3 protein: CASSETTVNTEAFF
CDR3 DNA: TGTGCCAGTAGCGAGACGACAGTGAACACTGAAGCTTTCTTT

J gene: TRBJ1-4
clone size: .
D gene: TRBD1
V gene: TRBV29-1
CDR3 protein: CSVVGTAEKLFF
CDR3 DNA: TGCAGCGTTGTGGGGACAGCTGAAAAACTGTTTTTT

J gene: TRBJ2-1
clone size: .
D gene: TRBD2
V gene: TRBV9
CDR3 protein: CASSVGLAGGYNEQFF
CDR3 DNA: TGTGCCAGCAGCGTAGGGCTAGCGGGAGGGTACAATGAGCAGTTCTTC

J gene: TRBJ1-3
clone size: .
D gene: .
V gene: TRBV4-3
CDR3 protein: CASSQDSSNTIYF
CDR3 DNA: TGCGCCAGCAGCCAAGATTCGTCGAACACCATATATTTT